This T cell receptor (beta chain) was retrieved from a study of yellow fever vaccine responses in identical twins. TCRdb processed the RT-PCR reads anew with MiXCR; each CDR3 protein has one entry. The sample consists of 3,000 to 4,500 distinct CDR3 sequences, 90% of them appearing once. Germline V gene data show CDR1 as KGHSH and CDR2 as LQKENI. The CDR3 consists of 13 residues. Trimming removed 5 bases from V and 1 base from J; junction bases left unmatched: 2. Details on this clonotype: As yet, its antigen is unknown.

Whole-study findings and limits: Reported findings indicate that twins' vaccine T cell responses seemed partially convergent, partially personalized.

V is TRBV18 and J is TRBJ2-7; 7 bases are shared with TRBD1. Sequenced here: T cells from blood (PBMCs), unsorted or a sorted subset (not recorded which), sampled before or after yellow fever vaccination (not recorded which). The clonotype comes from a young woman who received the yellow fever vaccine. CDR3 in DNA: TGTGCCAGCTCAGACAGGGTGTCCTACGAGCAGTACTTC. This codes for CASSDRVSYEQYF.